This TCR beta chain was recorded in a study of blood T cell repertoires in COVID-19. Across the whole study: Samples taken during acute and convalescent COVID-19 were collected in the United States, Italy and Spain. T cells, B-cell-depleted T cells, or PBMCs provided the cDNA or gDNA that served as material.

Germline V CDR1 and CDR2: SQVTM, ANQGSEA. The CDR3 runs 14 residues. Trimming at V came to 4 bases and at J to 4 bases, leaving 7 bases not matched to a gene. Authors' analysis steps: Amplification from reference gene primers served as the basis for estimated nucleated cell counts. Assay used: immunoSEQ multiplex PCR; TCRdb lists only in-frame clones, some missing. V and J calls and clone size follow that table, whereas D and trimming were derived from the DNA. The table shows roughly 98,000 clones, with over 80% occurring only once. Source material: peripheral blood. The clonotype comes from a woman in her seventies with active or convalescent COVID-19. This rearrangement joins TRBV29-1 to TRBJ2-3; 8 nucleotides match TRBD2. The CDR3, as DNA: TGCAGCGTTGTAGGGACTAGTAGTGCAGATACGCAGTATTTT. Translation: CSVVGTSSADTQYF.